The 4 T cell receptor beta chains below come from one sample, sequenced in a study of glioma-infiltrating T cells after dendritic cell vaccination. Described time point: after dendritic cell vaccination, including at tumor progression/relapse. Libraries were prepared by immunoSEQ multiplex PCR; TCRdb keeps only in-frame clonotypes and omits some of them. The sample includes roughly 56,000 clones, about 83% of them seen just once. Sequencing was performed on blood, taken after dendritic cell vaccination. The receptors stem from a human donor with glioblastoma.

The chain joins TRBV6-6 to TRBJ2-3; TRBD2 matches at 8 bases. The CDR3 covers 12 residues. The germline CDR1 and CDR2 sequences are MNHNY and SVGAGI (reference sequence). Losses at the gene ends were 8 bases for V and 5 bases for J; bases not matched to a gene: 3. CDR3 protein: CASGGGRDTQYF. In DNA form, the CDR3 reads TGTGCCAGCGGCGGGGGGAGAGATACGCAGTATTTT.

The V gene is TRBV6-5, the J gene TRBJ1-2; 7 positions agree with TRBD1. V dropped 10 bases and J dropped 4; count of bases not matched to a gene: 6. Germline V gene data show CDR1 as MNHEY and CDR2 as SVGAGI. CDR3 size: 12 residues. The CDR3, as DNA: TGTGCCATCGGGACAGCCCTCTATGGCTACACCTTC. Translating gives CAIGTALYGYTF.

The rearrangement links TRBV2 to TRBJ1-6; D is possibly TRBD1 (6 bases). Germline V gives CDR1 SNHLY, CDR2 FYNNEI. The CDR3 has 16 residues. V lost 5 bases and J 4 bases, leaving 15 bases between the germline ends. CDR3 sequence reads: CASSQGQKSYNSPLHF. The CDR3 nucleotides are TGTGCCAGCAGTCAAGGACAGAAAAGTTATAATTCACCCCTCCACTTT.

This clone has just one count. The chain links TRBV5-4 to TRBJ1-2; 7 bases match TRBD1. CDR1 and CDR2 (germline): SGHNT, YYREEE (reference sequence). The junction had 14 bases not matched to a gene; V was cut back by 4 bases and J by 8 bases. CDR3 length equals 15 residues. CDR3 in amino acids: CASSAMTGYIDGYTF. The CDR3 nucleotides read TGTGCCAGCAGCGCAATGACAGGGTACATTGACGGCTACACCTTC.